This entry lists 21 T cell receptor beta chains sequenced from one sample in a study of shared clonotypes between healthy human individuals. Assay: immunoSEQ multiplex PCR; the TCRdb copy retains only in-frame clones and omits some. The profile shows some 1,400,000 clones, over 95% of them singletons. The sequenced sample consisted of naive CD4+ T cells sorted from blood. As to subset: CD45RA+ positively selected. The source is a man aged 25-40 years in good health.

The V call is TRBV7-6, the J call TRBJ2-7; 9 nucleotides match TRBD2. Trimming removed 1 base from V and 2 bases from J; junction bases left unmatched: 15. CDR1 and CDR2 (germline): SGHVS, FNYEAQ. The CDR3 is 19 residues long. The CDR3 sequence is CASSLGGHRGLAGAYEQYF. The CDR3 DNA is TGTGCCAGCAGCTTAGGTGGCCATCGGGGATTAGCGGGAGCCTACGAGCAGTACTTC.

This chain connects TRBV30 to TRBJ2-7; weak D call: TRBD2 (7 bases). V dropped 3 bases and J dropped 0 bases, with 21 bases sitting between them. The CDR3 covers 17 residues. Germline V gene data show CDR1 as GTSNPN and CDR2 as SVGIG (reference sequence). CDR3 protein: CAWSEKGGAPASYEQYF. The DNA for the CDR3 is TGTGCCTGGAGCGAGAAAGGGGGGGCTCCAGCCTCCTACGAGCAGTACTTC.

The rearrangement uses TRBV27 and TRBJ1-5; 9 bases are a match to TRBD1. The CDR3 is 14 residues long. Unmatched junction bases numbered 4, after V lost 5 bases and J lost 5 bases. Per the germline V gene, CDR1 is MNHEY and CDR2 is SMNVEV (reference sequence). The chain's CDR3 is CASSPRTGDQPQHF. CDR3 sequence (DNA): TGTGCCAGCAGTCCCCGGACAGGGGATCAGCCCCAGCATTTT.

The chain employs TRBV14 and TRBJ2-1; weak D call: TRBD2 (6 bases). The CDR3 loop spans 16 amino acids. V was clipped by 0 bases and J by 2 bases, with 11 bases between them. The germline CDR1 and CDR2 sequences are SGHDN and FVKESK. This CDR3 reads CASSQEASVAYNEQFF. DNA for the CDR3: TGTGCCAGCAGCCAAGAGGCTAGCGTCGCCTACAATGAGCAGTTCTTC.

The J gene is TRBJ2-3, the V gene TRBV7-9; D is unclear. This CDR3 is 14 amino acids long. Germline lookup yields CDR1 SEHNR and CDR2 FQNEAQ (reference sequence). V lost 3 bases and J 4 bases, leaving 11 bases between the germline ends. As DNA, the CDR3 is TGTGCCAGCAGCTTGGATGTTGCGTCAGATACGCAGTATTTT. Amino acid sequence: CASSLDVASDTQYF.

J is TRBJ2-1 and V is TRBV9, with 8 nucleotides matching TRBD1. V was clipped by 0 bases and J by 9 bases; unmatched bases: 5. CDR3 length: 14 amino acids. Germline V gene lookup returns CDR1 SGDLS and CDR2 YYNGEE. The CDR3 loop reads CASSVGQGALEQFF. DNA for the CDR3: TGTGCCAGCAGCGTAGGTCAGGGGGCACTTGAGCAGTTCTTC.

The chain has TRBV2 and TRBJ2-2; a possible D gene is TRBD1 (6 bases). From germline, CDR1 is SNHLY and CDR2 FYNNEI. The V end was cut by 6 bases, the J end by 2 bases, with 10 bases between. CDR3 length: 14 residues. The CDR3 loop is CASRGTPNTGELFF. The CDR3 nucleotides are TGTGCCAGCAGGGGGACACCAAACACCGGGGAGCTGTTTTTT. The variable domain in full, with the rest retrieved from reference TRBV2 and TRBJ2-2, is EPEVTQTPSHQVTQMGQEVILRCVPISNHLYFYWYRQILGQKVEFLVSFYNNEISEKSEIFDDQFSVERPDGSNFTLKIRSTKLEDSAMYFCASRGTPNTGELFFGEGSRLTVL.

V is TRBV2 and J is TRBJ2-7; 8 positions match TRBD2. Germline CDR1 and CDR2: SNHLY and FYNNEI. Trimming took 5 bases from V and 3 from J; bases not matched to a gene: 0. This CDR3 region has 12 residues. In DNA form, the CDR3 reads TGTGCCAGCAGTCTAGCGGGCTACGAGCAGTACTTC. Its protein is CASSLAGYEQYF.

The rearrangement uses TRBV15 and TRBJ2-1; D assignment may be TRBD1 or TRBD2 (5 bases each). The CDR3 contains 17 residues. V lost 1 base and J 5 bases, leaving 18 bases between the germline ends. Germline values: CDR1 LNHNV, CDR2 YYDKDF (reference sequence). CDR3 region: CATSRAPLGGADNEQFF. Written as DNA, the CDR3 is TGTGCCACCAGCAGAGCACCCCTTGGGGGAGCGGACAATGAGCAGTTCTTC.

The J gene is TRBJ1-1, the V gene TRBV6-1; the D is unclear. Trimming took 3 bases from V and 2 from J, leaving 7 bases between them. Germline CDR1 reads MNHNS; CDR2 reads SASEGT. The CDR3 is 13 residues long. The CDR3 spells CASSDGSNTEAFF. As DNA, the CDR3 is TGTGCCAGCAGTGACGGAAGTAACACTGAAGCTTTCTTT.

V gene TRBV6-5 combines with J gene TRBJ2-7; 7 bases fit TRBD2. The junction had 10 bases not matched to a gene; V was cut back by 6 bases and J by 2 bases. Germline assignment: CDR1 MNHEY and CDR2 SVGAGI. The length of the CDR3 is 15 residues. In DNA, the CDR3 is TGTGCCAGCAGCCCGAGCGGGATATCAGCCTACGAGCAGTACTTC. Protein product: CASSPSGISAYEQYF.

This clone was observed once. The chain combines TRBV2 with TRBJ1-1; no reliable D call. Trimming removed 6 bases from V and 0 bases from J, with 20 bases in between. The CDR3 extends over 17 amino acids. Germline loops: CDR1 SNHLY, CDR2 FYNNEI. Here the CDR3 DNA reads TGTGCCAGCAGCGCCTTCTTGGGTCATGGCGTGAACACTGAAGCTTTCTTT. Amino acids: CASSAFLGHGVNTEAFF. Supplemented by reference TRBV2 and TRBJ1-1, the full variable domain reads EPEVTQTPSHQVTQMGQEVILRCVPISNHLYFYWYRQILGQKVEFLVSFYNNEISEKSEIFDDQFSVERPDGSNFTLKIRSTKLEDSAMYFCASSAFLGHGVNTEAFFGQGTRLTVV.

The V call is TRBV9, the J call TRBJ1-1, with D uncertain. V was clipped by 4 bases and J by 2 bases, with 24 bases between them. Germline values: CDR1 SGDLS, CDR2 YYNGEE. CDR3 length: 18 amino acids. In DNA form, the CDR3 reads TGTGCCAGCAGCAGGGAAGTTGGCGTCAACGCTGGCAACACTGAAGCTTTCTTT. The encoded protein is CASSREVGVNAGNTEAFF. The variable domain in full, with the rest retrieved from reference TRBV9 and TRBJ1-1, is DSGVTQTPKHLITATGQRVTLRCSPRSGDLSVYWYQQSLDQGLQFLIQYYNGEERAKGNILERFSAQQFPDLHSELNLSSLELGDSALYFCASSREVGVNAGNTEAFFGQGTRLTVV.

V is TRBV6-5 and J is TRBJ2-3; D not resolved. The CDR3 sequence is 15 residues long. Germline CDR1 MNHEY, CDR2 SVGAGI. The germline V and J ends were trimmed by 2 bases and 3 bases, with 12 bases remaining between them. CDR3 bases: TGTGCCAGCAGTTACAAAGGGCGCCGGACAGATACGCAGTATTTT. This sequence encodes CASSYKGRRTDTQYF.

J is TRBJ2-2 and V is TRBV5-1, with 14 bases lining up with TRBD2. J lost 0 bases, V lost 7 bases, and 8 bases had no gene match. This CDR3 has 18 amino acids. CDR1 is SGHRS, CDR2 YFSETQ, per germline. Written as DNA, the CDR3 is TGCGCCAGCTTCGAGGGACTAGCGGGAGCTTCGAACACCGGGGAGCTGTTTTTT. This sequence encodes CASFEGLAGASNTGELFF.

This chain joins TRBV28 and TRBJ2-7; no clear D. CDR1 is MDHEN, CDR2 SYDVKM, per germline. The CDR3 is made up of 12 amino acids. V lost 6 bases and J lost 2, with 8 bases in between. The CDR3 nucleotides are TGTGCCAGCAGGAAGGCTGCCTACGAGCAGTACTTC. Residues: CASRKAAYEQYF.

The chain couples TRBV10-3 to TRBJ1-5, with D perhaps TRBD1 (5 bases). CDR1 and CDR2 (germline): ENHRY, SYGVKD. This CDR3 region has 15 residues. The ends were cut back, 11 bases at V and 4 bases at J, with 21 bases in the middle. The CDR3 bases are TGTGCCGCAGATGCTGGAGGGGCGGGGAATCAGCCCCAGCATTTT. As protein: CAADAGGAGNQPQHF.

V is TRBV5-4 and J is TRBJ2-1, with D maybe TRBD2 (7 bases). Germline CDR1 reads SGHNT; CDR2 reads YYREEE (reference sequence). V was pared by 4 bases and J by 10 bases, with 15 bases between. CDR3 size: 13 residues. The CDR3, as DNA: TGTGCCAGCAGCCCCCGGGGGGCGCGGGAGCAGTTCTTC. Protein: CASSPRGAREQFF.

This clone was recorded a few times. The J gene is TRBJ2-3, the V gene TRBV7-9, with 12 bases matching TRBD2. The V segment lost 3 bases and the J segment 0 bases; nucleotides outside the gene matches: 1. The CDR3 runs 16 residues. Looked up from germline, CDR1 is SEHNR and CDR2 is FQNEAQ (reference sequence). CDR3 sequence (DNA): TGTGCCAGCAGCTTCGGGACTAGCGGGAGCACAGATACGCAGTATTTT. The encoded protein is CASSFGTSGSTDTQYF. The full variable domain, with the rest looked up from reference TRBV7-9 and TRBJ2-3, is DTGVSQNPRHKITKRGQNVTFRCDPISEHNRLYWYRQTLGQGPEFLTYFQNEAQLEKSRLLSDRFSAERPKGSFSTLEIQRTEQGDSAMYLCASSFGTSGSTDTQYFGPGTRLTVL.

The chain couples TRBV18 to TRBJ2-1, with D possibly being TRBD2 (6 bases). Germline V gene lookup returns CDR1 KGHSH and CDR2 LQKENI. The CDR3 has 18 amino acids. The ends were cut back, 2 bases at V and 10 bases at J, with 27 bases in the middle. The CDR3: CASSPTPDGSITAREQFF. CDR3 DNA sequence: TGTGCCAGCTCACCAACTCCGGACGGGAGCATAACAGCACGAGAGCAGTTCTTC.

This clone was counted a single time. Different DNA sequences within this sample yield the same CDR3. The chain carries TRBV5-1 and TRBJ2-2, with D uncertain. V was cut by 0 bases and J by 6 bases, with 6 bases left in between. In germline, CDR1 is SGHRS, CDR2 YFSETQ. The CDR3 is 13 residues long. CDR3 loop: CASSLDPSGELFF. CDR3 sequence (DNA): TGCGCCAGCAGCTTGGATCCTTCCGGGGAGCTGTTTTTT.